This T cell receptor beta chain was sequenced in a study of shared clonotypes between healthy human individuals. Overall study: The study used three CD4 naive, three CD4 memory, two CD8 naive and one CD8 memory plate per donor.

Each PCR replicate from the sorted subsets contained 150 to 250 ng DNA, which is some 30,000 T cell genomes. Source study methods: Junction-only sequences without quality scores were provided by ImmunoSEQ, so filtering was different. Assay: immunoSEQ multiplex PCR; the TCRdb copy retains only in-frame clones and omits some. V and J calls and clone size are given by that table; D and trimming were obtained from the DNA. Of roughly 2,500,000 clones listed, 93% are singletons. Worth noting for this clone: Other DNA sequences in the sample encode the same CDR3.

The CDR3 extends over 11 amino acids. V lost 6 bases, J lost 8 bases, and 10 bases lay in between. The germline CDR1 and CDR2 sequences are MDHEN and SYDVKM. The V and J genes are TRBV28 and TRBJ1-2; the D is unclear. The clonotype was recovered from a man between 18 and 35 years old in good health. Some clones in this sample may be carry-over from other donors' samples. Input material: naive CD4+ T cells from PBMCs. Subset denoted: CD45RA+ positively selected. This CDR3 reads CASSHSGGYTF. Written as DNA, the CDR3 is TGTGCCAGCAGCCATTCTGGGGGCTACACCTTC.